The 25 T cell receptor beta chains presented below share a single source sample, sequenced in a study of control samples from healthy donors and cancer patients. The protocol was immunoSEQ multiplex PCR, while the TCRdb copy is restricted to in-frame clones and leaves out a portion. The sample yields about 50,000 clones, over 90% seen once. Sequencing was done on a sample of PBMCs. All receptors come from a woman aged 45-65 years with head and neck cancer.

The genes are TRBV5-1 and TRBJ2-7, with D possibly TRBD2 on 6 matching bases. The V end was cut by 0 bases, the J end by 1 base, with 8 bases between. The CDR3 has 14 amino acids. Germline CDR1 and CDR2: SGHRS and YFSETQ. CDR3 sequence (DNA): TGCGCCAGCAGCTTGGGCGGGATTTCCTACGAGCAGTACTTC. Translated, it gives CASSLGGISYEQYF. Based on the CDR3 plus reference TRBV5-1 and TRBJ2-7, the full variable domain is KAGVTQTPRYLIKTRGQQVTLSCSPISGHRSVSWYQQTPGQGLQFLFEYFSETQRNKGNFPGRFSGRQFSNSRSEMNVSTLELGDSALYLCASSLGGISYEQYFGPGTRLTVT.

CDR3 sequence reads: CASSASGTESSTLHF. CDR3 coding DNA: TGTGCCAGCAGTGCTTCCGGGACAGAATCCTCTACCCTCCACTTT. The chain has TRBV2 and TRBJ1-6; 7 bases agree with TRBD1. The CDR3 spans 15 residues. Per the germline V gene, CDR1 is SNHLY and CDR2 is FYNNEI. Unmatched junction bases numbered 14, after V lost 4 bases and J lost 14 bases.

The chain uses TRBV5-4 and TRBJ1-2; D call uncertain. The CDR3 sequence is 14 residues long. The germline CDR1 and CDR2 sequences are SGHNT and YYREEE (reference sequence). Trimming shortened V by 0 bases and J by 2 bases, and 8 bases separated the two germline ends. CDR3 region: CASSLERDNYGYTF. In DNA form, the CDR3 reads TGTGCCAGCAGCTTGGAGAGAGACAACTATGGCTACACCTTC. Complete variable domain (other parts from reference TRBV5-4 and TRBJ1-2): ETGVTQSPTHLIKTRGQQVTLRCSSQSGHNTVSWYQQALGQGPQFIFQYYREEENGRGNFPPRFSGLQFPNYSSELNVNALELDDSALYLCASSLERDNYGYTFGSGTRLTVV.

J is TRBJ1-1 and V is TRBV9; D is undetermined. The germline V and J ends were trimmed by 3 bases and 3 bases, with 15 bases remaining between them. The CDR3 consists of 15 residues. CDR1 is SGDLS, CDR2 YYNGEE, per germline. The CDR3, as DNA: TGTGCCAGCAGCGCCTCAGGATGGGGATACACTGAAGCTTTCTTT. The encoded protein is CASSASGWGYTEAFF. Together with reference TRBV9 and TRBJ1-1, the CDR3 gives the full variable domain: DSGVTQTPKHLITATGQRVTLRCSPRSGDLSVYWYQQSLDQGLQFLIQYYNGEERAKGNILERFSAQQFPDLHSELNLSSLELGDSALYFCASSASGWGYTEAFFGQGTRLTVV.

This clone was detected only a few times. Written as DNA, the CDR3 is TGTGCCTGGAGTAGGCAGATTAACTATGGCTACACCTTC. The encoded protein is CAWSRQINYGYTF. V and J are TRBV30 and TRBJ1-2; the D is unclear. Deletions cut 2 bases from V and 1 base from J, with 8 bases between. CDR1 is GTSNPN and CDR2 is SVGIG in the germline V gene (reference sequence). The CDR3 length is 13 residues. The full variable domain, completed using reference TRBV30 and TRBJ1-2, is SQTIHQWPATLVQPVGSPLSLECTVEGTSNPNLYWYRQAAGRGLQLLFYSVGIGQISSEVPQNLSASRPQDRQFILSSKKLLLSDSGFYLCAWSRQINYGYTFGSGTRLTVV.

The chain recombines TRBV30 with TRBJ1-3, with D possibly TRBD1 on 6 matching bases. V dropped 2 bases and J dropped 8 bases, with 13 bases sitting between them. This CDR3 contains 13 residues. Germline V gene sequence: CDR1 GTSNPN, CDR2 SVGIG (reference sequence). The CDR3 is CAWSYGGGDTIYF. The CDR3 DNA reads as TGTGCCTGGAGTTACGGAGGGGGAGACACCATATATTTT.

The chain uses TRBV30 and TRBJ2-7, with D possibly matching TRBD1 (5 bases). The ends were cut back, 2 bases at V and 2 bases at J, with 10 bases in the middle. CDR3 size: 13 residues. Germline CDR1 is GTSNPN and CDR2 is SVGIG (reference sequence). CDR3 nucleotide sequence: TGTGCCTGGAGTCCCCAGGGTACCTACGAGCAGTACTTC. Its protein product is CAWSPQGTYEQYF.

V is TRBV3-1 (or the pseudogene TRBV3-2) and J is TRBJ1-4; D not resolved. The CDR3 covers 15 residues. Trimming removed 5 bases from V and 8 bases from J, with 18 bases in between. In germline, CDR1 is LGHDT, CDR2 YNNKEL (reference sequence). CDR3 residues: CASSSGRITGEKLFF. CDR3 in DNA: TGTGCCAGCAGCTCCGGACGGATAACTGGGGAAAAACTGTTTTTT.

The rearrangement links TRBV28 to TRBJ2-1; D may be TRBD1 or TRBD2 (5 bases each). Deletions cut 7 bases from V and 3 bases from J, with 19 bases between. This CDR3 spans 16 amino acids. Germline values: CDR1 MDHEN, CDR2 SYDVKM. This CDR3 is CASILSGGGGYNEQFF. In DNA form, the CDR3 reads TGTGCCAGCATTCTCTCTGGGGGTGGGGGCTACAATGAGCAGTTCTTC.

This chain uses TRBV3-1 (or the pseudogene TRBV3-2) with TRBJ2-1; possibly TRBD2 for D (7 bases). Germline V lookup: CDR1 LGHDT, CDR2 YNNKEL (reference sequence). The CDR3 runs 17 residues. V lost 0 bases to trimming and J lost 0 bases, with 12 bases between them. As DNA, the CDR3 is TGTGCCAGCAGCCAAGAAGGGGGGGCTAGCTCCTACAATGAGCAGTTCTTC. This translates into CASSQEGGASSYNEQFF.

This clone was recorded once. The chain carries TRBV30 and TRBJ1-1; D is undetermined. The germline V and J ends were trimmed by 0 bases and 3 bases, with 8 bases remaining between them. Germline CDR1 reads GTSNPN; CDR2 reads SVGIG (reference sequence). This CDR3 has 13 amino acids. The DNA for the CDR3 is TGTGCCTGGAGTGTGCGTGGGGACACTGAAGCTTTCTTT. The encoded protein is CAWSVRGDTEAFF.

The V and J genes are TRBV6-5 and TRBJ1-2, with D perhaps TRBD1 (5 bases). Germline assignment: CDR1 MNHEY and CDR2 SVGAGI. The V end was cut by 6 bases, the J end by 2 bases, with 16 bases between. The CDR3 has 15 amino acids. In nucleotides, the CDR3 is TGTGCCAGCAGACAGGATATTACGCGGAACTATGGCTACACCTTC. Translating gives CASRQDITRNYGYTF.

This chain joins TRBV28 and TRBJ2-7, with 11 bases aligning to TRBD1. The CDR3 has 15 amino acids. Per germline, CDR1 MDHEN and CDR2 SYDVKM. Germline trimming cut 6 bases from V and 3 bases from J; bases unmatched to any gene: 7. In DNA, the CDR3 is TGTGCCAGCAGCCAATCCGGGACAGGGGGCTACGAGCAGTACTTC. Amino acid sequence: CASSQSGTGGYEQYF.

The rearrangement uses TRBV20-1 and TRBJ2-1, with 8 bases aligning to TRBD1. There are 14 residues in the CDR3. The germline gives CDR1 DFQATT, CDR2 SNEGSKA (reference sequence). J gave up 6 bases and V 3 bases, and 7 bases lay outside the gene matches. The CDR3 DNA reads TGCAGTGCTAGTAAGTCAACAGGGGGCAATGAGCAGTTCTTC. It specifies CSASKSTGGNEQFF.

V and J are TRBV30 and TRBJ1-4; perhaps TRBD1 as D (5 bases). This CDR3 region has 13 residues. CDR1 and CDR2 (germline): GTSNPN, SVGIG (reference sequence). V was cut by 7 bases and J by 5 bases, with 14 bases left in between. In nucleotides, the CDR3 is TGTGCCTTGAGGGACGGCCGAAATGAAAAACTGTTTTTT. Protein product: CALRDGRNEKLFF. Complete variable domain (other parts from reference TRBV30 and TRBJ1-4): SQTIHQWPATLVQPVGSPLSLECTVEGTSNPNLYWYRQAAGRGLQLLFYSVGIGQISSEVPQNLSASRPQDRQFILSSKKLLLSDSGFYLCALRDGRNEKLFFGSGTQLSVL.

The sample holds one count of this clone. The V and J genes are TRBV4-1 and TRBJ1-6; D not certain. CDR1 MGHRA and CDR2 YSYEKL come from the germline V gene. The CDR3 sequence is 15 residues long. V was clipped by 1 base and J by 5 bases, with 9 bases between them. CDR3 amino acids: CASSQASRDNSPLHF. In DNA, the CDR3 is TGCGCCAGCAGCCAAGCCAGCCGGGATAATTCACCCCTCCACTTT.

The chain is built from TRBV30 and TRBJ2-7, with 8 bases lining up with TRBD1. V gave up 4 bases and J gave up 1 base; unmatched junction bases: 3. The V gene's germline CDR1 is GTSNPN and CDR2 SVGIG (reference sequence). The CDR3 has 13 amino acids. The CDR3 bases are TGTGCCTGGACTGGGGACAGGTCCTACGAGCAGTACTTC. It is translated as CAWTGDRSYEQYF.

This chain joins TRBV4-2 and TRBJ1-4, with a weak D call TRBD1 (5 bases). Trimming took off 5 bases at V and 8 bases at J, with 18 bases between the two ends. CDR3 length: 15 residues. Germline V gene data show CDR1 as LGHNA and CDR2 as YNFKEQ. The CDR3 sequence is CASSFTTRAAEKLFF. Written as DNA, the CDR3 is TGTGCCAGCAGCTTTACTACCAGGGCTGCCGAAAAACTGTTTTTT.

J is TRBJ2-3 and V is TRBV5-4, with 8 positions matching TRBD2. This CDR3 is 18 amino acids long. CDR1 is SGHNT and CDR2 is YYREEE in the germline V gene (reference sequence). The V and J ends lost 4 bases and 4 bases, in that order; junction bases with no gene match: 17. Here the CDR3 DNA reads TGTGCCAGCAGCCCGGGCGTTGGAGCGGGGGCCCTCGCAGATACGCAGTATTTT. Protein product: CASSPGVGAGALADTQYF.

The chain carries TRBV6-5 and TRBJ1-4; 9 nucleotides align to TRBD1. V shed 0 bases, J shed 12 bases, and the junction held 8 bases outside the gene matches. The CDR3 loop spans 15 amino acids. Per germline, CDR1 MNHEY and CDR2 SVGAGI. CDR3 sequence: CASSYSGTGPSELFF. DNA of the CDR3: TGTGCCAGCAGTTACTCTGGGACAGGGCCCTCAGAACTGTTTTTT.

The V call is TRBV2, the J call TRBJ2-7; 12 positions match TRBD2. The CDR3 totals 16 residues. Germline lookup yields CDR1 SNHLY and CDR2 FYNNEI. The ends lost 7 bases at V and 1 base at J; junction bases unmatched: 8. In nucleotides, the CDR3 is TGTGCCAGCAAAATCGCAGGGACTAGCGGGTCCTACGAGCAGTACTTC. Residues: CASKIAGTSGSYEQYF.

The V gene is TRBV29-1, the J gene TRBJ1-2; D might be TRBD1 (6 bases). The germline V gene encodes CDR1 SQVTM and CDR2 ANQGSEA. The CDR3 is 12 amino acids. V lost 3 bases and J lost 5, with 10 bases in between. The CDR3 sequence: CSVESGDYGYTF. The CDR3 region has the DNA TGCAGCGTTGAGTCAGGGGATTATGGCTACACCTTC.

The sample holds one count of this clone. This rearrangement joins TRBV5-6 to TRBJ2-3; 9 positions agree with TRBD1. The CDR3 has 15 residues. Trimming removed 3 bases from V and 3 bases from J; junction bases left unmatched: 5. CDR1 SGHDT and CDR2 YYEEEE come from the germline V gene. The CDR3 is CASSSPGQGTDTQYF. As DNA, the CDR3 is TGTGCCAGCAGCTCACCGGGACAGGGAACAGATACGCAGTATTTT.

The count of this clone is one. The V and J genes are TRBV3-1 (or the pseudogene TRBV3-2) and TRBJ2-3, with a possible D match to TRBD1 (6 bases). Trimming took 1 base from V and 6 from J, leaving 17 bases between them. Germline CDR1 LGHDT, CDR2 YNNKEL (reference sequence). CDR3 length: 16 amino acids. This CDR3 reads CASSQVRRQGMDTQYF. As DNA, the CDR3 is TGTGCCAGCAGCCAAGTAAGACGGCAGGGGATGGATACGCAGTATTTT.

V and J are TRBV18 and TRBJ2-3, with 10 bases fitting TRBD2. J lost 1 base, V lost 6 bases, and 7 bases had no gene match. The germline CDR1 and CDR2 sequences are KGHSH and LQKENI. The CDR3 length is 16 residues. CDR3 loop: CASSQTGTSGTDTQYF. CDR3 DNA sequence: TGTGCCAGCTCTCAGACCGGGACTAGCGGCACAGATACGCAGTATTTT. The full variable domain, with the rest looked up from reference TRBV18 and TRBJ2-3, is NAGVMQNPRHLVRRRGQEARLRCSPMKGHSHVYWYRQLPEEGLKFMVYLQKENIIDESGMPKERFSAEFPKEGPSILRIQQVVRGDSAAYFCASSQTGTSGTDTQYFGPGTRLTVL.